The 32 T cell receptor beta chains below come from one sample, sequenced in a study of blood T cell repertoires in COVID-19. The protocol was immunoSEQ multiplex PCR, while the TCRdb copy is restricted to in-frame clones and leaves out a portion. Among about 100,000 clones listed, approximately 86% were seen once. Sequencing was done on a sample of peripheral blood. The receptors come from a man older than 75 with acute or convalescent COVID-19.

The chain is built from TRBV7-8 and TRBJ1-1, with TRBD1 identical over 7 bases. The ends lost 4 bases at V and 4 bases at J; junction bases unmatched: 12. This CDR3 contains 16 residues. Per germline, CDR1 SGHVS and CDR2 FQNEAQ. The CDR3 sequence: CASSSKGAGWGTEAFF. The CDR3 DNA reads TGTGCCAGCAGCTCCAAGGGGGCCGGCTGGGGCACTGAAGCTTTCTTT. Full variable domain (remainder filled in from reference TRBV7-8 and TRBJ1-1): GAGVSQSPRYKVAKRGQDVALRCDPISGHVSLFWYQQALGQGPEFLTYFQNEAQLDKSGLPSDRFFAERPEGSVSTLKIQRTQQEDSAVYLCASSSKGAGWGTEAFFGQGTRLTVV.

The CDR3 protein is CASSLTSGIFDEQFF. In nucleotides, the CDR3 is TGTGCCAGCAGCTTGACTAGCGGGATATTCGACGAGCAGTTCTTC. The chain combines TRBV5-4 with TRBJ2-1, with TRBD2 identical over 10 bases. The V segment lost 1 base and the J segment 10 bases; nucleotides outside the gene matches: 8. Germline CDR1 is SGHNT and CDR2 is YYREEE (reference sequence). This CDR3 contains 15 residues.

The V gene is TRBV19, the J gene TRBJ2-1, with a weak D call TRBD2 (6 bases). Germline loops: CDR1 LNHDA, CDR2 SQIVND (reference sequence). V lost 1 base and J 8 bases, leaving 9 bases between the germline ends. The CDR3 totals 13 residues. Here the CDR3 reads CASSIGLEYEQFF. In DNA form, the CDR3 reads TGTGCCAGTAGTATAGGACTAGAGTATGAGCAGTTCTTC.

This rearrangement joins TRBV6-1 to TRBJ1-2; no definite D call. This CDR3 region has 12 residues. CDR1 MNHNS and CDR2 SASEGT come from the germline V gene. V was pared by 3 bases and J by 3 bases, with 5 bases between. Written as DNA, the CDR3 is TGTGCCAGCAGTGAGGGCGACTATGGCTACACCTTC. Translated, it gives CASSEGDYGYTF.

The CDR3 here is CAWSAGGDTEAFF. The DNA for the CDR3 is TGTGCCTGGTCGGCGGGGGGGGACACTGAAGCTTTCTTT. V gene TRBV30 combines with J gene TRBJ1-1; the D gene is possibly TRBD1 (5 bases). V lost 5 bases and J lost 3, with 13 bases in between. Germline V lookup: CDR1 GTSNPN, CDR2 SVGIG (reference sequence). The CDR3 runs to 13 residues.

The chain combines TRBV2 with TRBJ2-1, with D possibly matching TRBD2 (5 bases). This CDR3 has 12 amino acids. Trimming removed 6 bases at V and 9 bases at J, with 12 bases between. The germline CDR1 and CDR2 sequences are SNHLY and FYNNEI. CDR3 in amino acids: CASRSDLLEQFF. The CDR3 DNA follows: TGTGCCAGCAGGTCGGACTTACTTGAGCAGTTCTTC. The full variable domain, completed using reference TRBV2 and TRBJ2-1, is EPEVTQTPSHQVTQMGQEVILRCVPISNHLYFYWYRQILGQKVEFLVSFYNNEISEKSEIFDDQFSVERPDGSNFTLKIRSTKLEDSAMYFCASRSDLLEQFFGPGTRLTVL.

In nucleotides, the CDR3 is TGTGCCAGCAGCTTAGCGTGGGGCCCAACGGTCCCCGATACGCAGTATTTT. Encoded protein: CASSLAWGPTVPDTQYF. J is TRBJ2-3 and V is TRBV7-2, with a possible D match to TRBD1 (5 bases). Germline values: CDR1 SGHTA, CDR2 FQGNSA. This CDR3 is 17 amino acids long. The V end was cut by 0 bases, the J end by 6 bases, with 19 bases between.

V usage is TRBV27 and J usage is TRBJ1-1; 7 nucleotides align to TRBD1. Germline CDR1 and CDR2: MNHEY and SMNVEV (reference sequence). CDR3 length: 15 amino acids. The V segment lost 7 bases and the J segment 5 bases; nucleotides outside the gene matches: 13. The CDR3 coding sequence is TGTGCCAGCACACGTACCCGGGACAGTGGGACTGAAGCTTTCTTT. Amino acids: CASTRTRDSGTEAFF.

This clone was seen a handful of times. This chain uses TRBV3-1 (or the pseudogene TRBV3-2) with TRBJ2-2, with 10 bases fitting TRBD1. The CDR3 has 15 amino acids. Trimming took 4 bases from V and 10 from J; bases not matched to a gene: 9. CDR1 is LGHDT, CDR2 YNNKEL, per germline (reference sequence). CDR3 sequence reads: CASSPRTGGKVELFF. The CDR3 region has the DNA TGTGCCAGCAGCCCGCGGACAGGGGGTAAAGTGGAGCTGTTTTTT.

Here the CDR3 DNA reads TGTGCCAGCAGCTCAATATGGACAGGGACCTCCTCTGGAAACACCATATATTTT. Its protein is CASSSIWTGTSSGNTIYF. The chain has TRBV7-9 and TRBJ1-3; 8 bases match TRBD1. V lost 4 bases to trimming and J lost 0 bases; unmatched junction nucleotides: 11. CDR1 SEHNR and CDR2 FQNEAQ come from the germline V gene (reference sequence). CDR3 length: 18 residues.

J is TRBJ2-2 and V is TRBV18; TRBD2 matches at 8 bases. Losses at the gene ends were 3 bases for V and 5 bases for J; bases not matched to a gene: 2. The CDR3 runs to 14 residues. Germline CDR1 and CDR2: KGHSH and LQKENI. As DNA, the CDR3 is TGTGCCAGCTCACCCGGGAGGGCGACCGGGGAGCTGTTTTTT. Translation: CASSPGRATGELFF.

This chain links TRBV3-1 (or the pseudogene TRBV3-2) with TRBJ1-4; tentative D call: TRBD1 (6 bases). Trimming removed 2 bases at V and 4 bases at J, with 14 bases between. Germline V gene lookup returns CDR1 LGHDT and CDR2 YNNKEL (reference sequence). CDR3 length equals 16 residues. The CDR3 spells CASSQPTGWDNEKLFF. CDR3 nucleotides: TGTGCCAGCAGCCAACCTACAGGGTGGGATAATGAAAAACTGTTTTTT.

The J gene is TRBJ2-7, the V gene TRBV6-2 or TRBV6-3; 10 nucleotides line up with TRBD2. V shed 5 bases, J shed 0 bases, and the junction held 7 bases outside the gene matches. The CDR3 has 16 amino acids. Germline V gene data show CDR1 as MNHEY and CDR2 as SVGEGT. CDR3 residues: CASSLWSSGSSYEQYF. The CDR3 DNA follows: TGTGCCAGCAGTCTCTGGTCTAGCGGGAGCTCCTACGAGCAGTACTTC.

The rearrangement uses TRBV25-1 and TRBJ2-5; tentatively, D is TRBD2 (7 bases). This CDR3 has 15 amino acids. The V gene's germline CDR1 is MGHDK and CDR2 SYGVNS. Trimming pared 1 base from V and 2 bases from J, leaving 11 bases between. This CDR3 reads CASSEFRGAQETQYF. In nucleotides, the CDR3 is TGTGCCAGCAGTGAATTTCGGGGGGCGCAAGAGACCCAGTACTTC.

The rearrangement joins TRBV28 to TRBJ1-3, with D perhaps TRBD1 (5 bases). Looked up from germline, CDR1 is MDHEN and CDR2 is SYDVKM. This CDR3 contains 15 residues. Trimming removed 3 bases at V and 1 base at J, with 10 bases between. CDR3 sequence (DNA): TGTGCCAGCAGTTTGGGACTTTTATCTGGAAACACCATATATTTT. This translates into CASSLGLLSGNTIYF.

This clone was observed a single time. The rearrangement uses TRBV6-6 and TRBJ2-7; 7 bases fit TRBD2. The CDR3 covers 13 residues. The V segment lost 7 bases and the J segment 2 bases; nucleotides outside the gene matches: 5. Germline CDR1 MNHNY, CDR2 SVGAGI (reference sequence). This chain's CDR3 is CASTSGRAYEQYF. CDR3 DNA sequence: TGTGCCAGCACCTCGGGGAGGGCCTACGAGCAGTACTTC.

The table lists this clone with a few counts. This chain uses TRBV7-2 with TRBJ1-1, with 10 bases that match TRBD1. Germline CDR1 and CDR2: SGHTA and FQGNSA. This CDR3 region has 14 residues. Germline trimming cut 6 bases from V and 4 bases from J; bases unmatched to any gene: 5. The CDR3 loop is CASSSWTGGTEAFF. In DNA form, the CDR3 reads TGTGCCAGCAGTTCCTGGACAGGGGGCACTGAAGCTTTCTTT.

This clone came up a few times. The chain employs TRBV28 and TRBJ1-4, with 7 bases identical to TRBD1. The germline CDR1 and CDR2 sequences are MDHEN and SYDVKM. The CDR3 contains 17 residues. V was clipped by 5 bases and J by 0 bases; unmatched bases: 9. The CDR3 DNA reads TGTGCCAGCAGTACGTGGACAGGACCCCCAACTAATGAAAAACTGTTTTTT. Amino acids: CASSTWTGPPTNEKLFF.

The CDR3 is CASRQTGEAEKLFF. The CDR3 nucleotides read TGTGCCAGCAGACAAACAGGGGAGGCAGAAAAACTGTTTTTT. V usage is TRBV5-6 and J usage is TRBJ1-4; TRBD1 aligns across 7 bases. V gave up 5 bases and J gave up 8 bases; unmatched junction bases: 9. This CDR3 has 14 residues. In germline, CDR1 is SGHDT, CDR2 YYEEEE.

The CDR3 sequence: CASSPDREKNIQYF. DNA of the CDR3: TGTGCCAGTAGTCCAGACAGGGAGAAAAACATTCAGTACTTC. The chain recombines TRBV19 with TRBJ2-4; TRBD1 matches at 7 bases. J was trimmed by 4 bases and V by 5 bases; bases with no gene match: 5. CDR1 LNHDA and CDR2 SQIVND come from the germline V gene (reference sequence). The CDR3 contains 14 residues.

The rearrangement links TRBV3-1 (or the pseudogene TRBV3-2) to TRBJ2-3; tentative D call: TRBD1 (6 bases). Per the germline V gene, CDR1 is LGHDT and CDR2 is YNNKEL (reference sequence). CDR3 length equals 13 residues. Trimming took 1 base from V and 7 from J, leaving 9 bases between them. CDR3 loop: CASSQVQGNTQYF. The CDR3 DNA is TGTGCCAGCAGCCAAGTCCAGGGGAATACGCAGTATTTT.

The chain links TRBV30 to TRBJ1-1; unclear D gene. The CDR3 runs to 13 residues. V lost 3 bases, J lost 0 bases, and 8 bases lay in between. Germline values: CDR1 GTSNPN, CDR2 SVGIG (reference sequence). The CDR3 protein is CAWSRGMNTEAFF. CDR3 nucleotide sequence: TGTGCCTGGAGCAGAGGAATGAACACTGAAGCTTTCTTT.

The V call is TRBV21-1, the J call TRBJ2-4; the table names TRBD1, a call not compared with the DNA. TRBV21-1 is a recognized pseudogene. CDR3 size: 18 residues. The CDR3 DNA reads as TGTGCCAGCAGCGCCCAAAGGTGGGACAGGGCAGCCAAAAACATTCAGTACTTC. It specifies CASSAQRWDRAAKNIQYF.

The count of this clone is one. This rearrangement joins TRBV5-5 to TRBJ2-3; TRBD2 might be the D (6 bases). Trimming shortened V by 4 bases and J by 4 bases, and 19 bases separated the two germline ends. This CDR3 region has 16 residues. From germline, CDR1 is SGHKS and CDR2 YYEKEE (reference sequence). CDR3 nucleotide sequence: TGTGCCAGCAGCCTGAGTGGGGGAGGAGCAGCAGATACGCAGTATTTT. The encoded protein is CASSLSGGGAADTQYF.

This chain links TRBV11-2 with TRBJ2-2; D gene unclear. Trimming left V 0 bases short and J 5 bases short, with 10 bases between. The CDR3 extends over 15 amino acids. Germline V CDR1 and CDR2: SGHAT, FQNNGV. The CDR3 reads CASSLEVSWTGELFF. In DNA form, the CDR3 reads TGTGCCAGCAGCTTAGAAGTTAGTTGGACCGGGGAGCTGTTTTTT.

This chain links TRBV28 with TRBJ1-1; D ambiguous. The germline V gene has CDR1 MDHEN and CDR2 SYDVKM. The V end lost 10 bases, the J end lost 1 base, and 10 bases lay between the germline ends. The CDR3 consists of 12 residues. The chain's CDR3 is CATQVGNTEAFF. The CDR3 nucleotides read TGTGCCACCCAAGTCGGGAACACTGAAGCTTTCTTT.

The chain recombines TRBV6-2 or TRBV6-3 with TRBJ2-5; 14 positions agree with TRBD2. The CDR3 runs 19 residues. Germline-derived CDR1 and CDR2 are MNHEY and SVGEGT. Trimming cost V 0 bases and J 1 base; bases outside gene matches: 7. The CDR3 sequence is CASSYSKRLAGGLQETQYF. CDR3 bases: TGTGCCAGCAGTTACTCGAAACGACTAGCGGGAGGGCTCCAAGAGACCCAGTACTTC.

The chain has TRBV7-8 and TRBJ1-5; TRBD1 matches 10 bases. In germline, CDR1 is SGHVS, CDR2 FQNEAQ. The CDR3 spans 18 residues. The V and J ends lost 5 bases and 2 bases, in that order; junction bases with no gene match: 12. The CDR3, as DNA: TGTGCCAGCAGCCCTTGGGACAGGGGTCCTGGCGGCAATCAGCCCCAGCATTTT. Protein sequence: CASSPWDRGPGGNQPQHF.

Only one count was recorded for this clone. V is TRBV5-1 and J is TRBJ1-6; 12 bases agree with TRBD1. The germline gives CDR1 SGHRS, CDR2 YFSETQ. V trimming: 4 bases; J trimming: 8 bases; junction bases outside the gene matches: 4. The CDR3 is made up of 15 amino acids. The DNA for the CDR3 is TGCGCCAGCAGCGAGGGACAGGGGGCTTATTCACCCCTCCACTTT. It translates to CASSEGQGAYSPLHF.

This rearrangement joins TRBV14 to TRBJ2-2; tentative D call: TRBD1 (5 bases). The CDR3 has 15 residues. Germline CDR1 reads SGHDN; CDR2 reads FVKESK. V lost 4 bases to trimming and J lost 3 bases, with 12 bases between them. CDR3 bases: TGTGCCAGCAGCCCAAGATTAGGGGACACCGGGGAGCTGTTTTTT. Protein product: CASSPRLGDTGELFF.

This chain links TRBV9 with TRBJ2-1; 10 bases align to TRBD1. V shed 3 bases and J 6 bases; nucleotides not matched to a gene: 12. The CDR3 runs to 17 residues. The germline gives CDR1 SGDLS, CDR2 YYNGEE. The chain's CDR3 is CASSALSGTGESNEQFF. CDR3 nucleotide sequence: TGTGCCAGCAGCGCCCTTTCCGGGACAGGGGAATCCAATGAGCAGTTCTTC.

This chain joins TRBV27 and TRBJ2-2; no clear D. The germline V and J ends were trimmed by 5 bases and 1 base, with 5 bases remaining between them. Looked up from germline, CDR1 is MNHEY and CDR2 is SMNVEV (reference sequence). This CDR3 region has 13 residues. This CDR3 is CASSPLNTGELFF. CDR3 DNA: TGTGCCAGCAGTCCTTTGAACACCGGGGAGCTGTTTTTT.